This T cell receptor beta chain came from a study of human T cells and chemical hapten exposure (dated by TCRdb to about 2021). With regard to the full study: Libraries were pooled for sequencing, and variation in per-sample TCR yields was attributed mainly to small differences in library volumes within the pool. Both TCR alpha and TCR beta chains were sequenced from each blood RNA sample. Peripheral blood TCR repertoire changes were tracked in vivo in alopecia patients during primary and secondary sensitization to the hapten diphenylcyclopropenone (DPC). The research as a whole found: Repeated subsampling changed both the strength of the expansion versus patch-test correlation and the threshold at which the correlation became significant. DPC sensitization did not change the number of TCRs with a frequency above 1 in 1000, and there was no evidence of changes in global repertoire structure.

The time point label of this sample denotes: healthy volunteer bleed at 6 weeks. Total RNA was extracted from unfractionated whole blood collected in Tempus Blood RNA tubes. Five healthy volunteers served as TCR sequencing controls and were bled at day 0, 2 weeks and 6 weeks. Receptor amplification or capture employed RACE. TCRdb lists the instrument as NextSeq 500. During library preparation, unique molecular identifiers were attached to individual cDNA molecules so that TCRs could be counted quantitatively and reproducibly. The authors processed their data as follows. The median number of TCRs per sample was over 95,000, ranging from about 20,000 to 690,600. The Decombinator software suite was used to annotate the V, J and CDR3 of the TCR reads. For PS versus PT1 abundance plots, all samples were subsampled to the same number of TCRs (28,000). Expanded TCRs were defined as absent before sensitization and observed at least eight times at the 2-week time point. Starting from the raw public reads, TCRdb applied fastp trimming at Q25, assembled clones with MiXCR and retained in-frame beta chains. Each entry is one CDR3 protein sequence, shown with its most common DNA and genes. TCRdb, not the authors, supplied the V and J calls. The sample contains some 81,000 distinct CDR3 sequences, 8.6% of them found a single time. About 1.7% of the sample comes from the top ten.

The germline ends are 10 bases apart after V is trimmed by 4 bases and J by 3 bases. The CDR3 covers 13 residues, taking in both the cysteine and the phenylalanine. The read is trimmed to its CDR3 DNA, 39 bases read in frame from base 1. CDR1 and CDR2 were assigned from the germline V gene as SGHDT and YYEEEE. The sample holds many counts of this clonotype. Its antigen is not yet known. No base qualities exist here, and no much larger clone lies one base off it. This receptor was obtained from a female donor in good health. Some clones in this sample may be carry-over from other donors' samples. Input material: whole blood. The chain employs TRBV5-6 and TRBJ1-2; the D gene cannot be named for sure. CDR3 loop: CASSPEDYYGYTF. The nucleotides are TGTGCCAGCAGCCCGGAAGATTACTATGGCTACACCTTC.